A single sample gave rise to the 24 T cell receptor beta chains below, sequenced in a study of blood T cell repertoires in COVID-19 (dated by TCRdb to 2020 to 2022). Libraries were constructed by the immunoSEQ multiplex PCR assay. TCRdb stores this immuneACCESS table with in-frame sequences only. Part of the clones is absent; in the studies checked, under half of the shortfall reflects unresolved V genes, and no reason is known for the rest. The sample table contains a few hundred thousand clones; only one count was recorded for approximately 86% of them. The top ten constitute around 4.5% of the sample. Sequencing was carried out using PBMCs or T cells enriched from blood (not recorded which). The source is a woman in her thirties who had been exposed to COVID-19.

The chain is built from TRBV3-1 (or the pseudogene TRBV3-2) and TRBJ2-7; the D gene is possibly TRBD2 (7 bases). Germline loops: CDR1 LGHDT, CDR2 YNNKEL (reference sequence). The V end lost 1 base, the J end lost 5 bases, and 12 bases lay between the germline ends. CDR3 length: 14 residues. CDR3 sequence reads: CASSQGGGRNEQYF. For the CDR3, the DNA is TGTGCCAGCAGCCAAGGCGGGGGCCGCAACGAGCAGTACTTC.

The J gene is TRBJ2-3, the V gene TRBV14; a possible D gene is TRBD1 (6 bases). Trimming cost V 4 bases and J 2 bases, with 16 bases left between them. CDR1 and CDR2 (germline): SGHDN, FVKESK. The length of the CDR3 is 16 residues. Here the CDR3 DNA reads TGTGCCAGCAGCCCCCGTGTAGGGGGAGTCACAGATACGCAGTATTTT. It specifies CASSPRVGGVTDTQYF.

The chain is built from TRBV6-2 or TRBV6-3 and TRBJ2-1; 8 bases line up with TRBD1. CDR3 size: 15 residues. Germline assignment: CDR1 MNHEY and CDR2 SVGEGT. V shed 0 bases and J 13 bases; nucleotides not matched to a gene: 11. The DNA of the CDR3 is TGTGCCAGCAGTTACTCCCCGCGGGACAGGAGAATACAGTTCTTC. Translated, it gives CASSYSPRDRRIQFF.

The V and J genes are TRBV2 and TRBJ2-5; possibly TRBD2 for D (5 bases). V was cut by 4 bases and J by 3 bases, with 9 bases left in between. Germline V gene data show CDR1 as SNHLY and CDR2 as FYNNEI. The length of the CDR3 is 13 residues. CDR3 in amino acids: CASSGGNEETQYF. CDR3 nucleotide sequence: TGTGCCAGCAGTGGAGGGAATGAAGAGACCCAGTACTTC.

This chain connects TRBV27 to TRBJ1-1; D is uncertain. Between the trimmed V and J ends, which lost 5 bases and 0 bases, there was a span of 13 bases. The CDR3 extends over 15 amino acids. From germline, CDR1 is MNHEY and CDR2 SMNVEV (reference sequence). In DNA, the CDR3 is TGTGCCAGCAGTCCAGGCGTCCCAGTGAACACTGAAGCTTTCTTT. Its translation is CASSPGVPVNTEAFF.

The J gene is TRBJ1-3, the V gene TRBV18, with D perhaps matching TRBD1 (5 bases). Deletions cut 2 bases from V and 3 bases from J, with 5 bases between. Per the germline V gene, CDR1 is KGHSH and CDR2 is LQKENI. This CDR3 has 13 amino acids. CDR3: CASSPRGGNTIYF. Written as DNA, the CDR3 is TGTGCCAGCTCACCAAGGGGTGGAAACACCATATATTTT.

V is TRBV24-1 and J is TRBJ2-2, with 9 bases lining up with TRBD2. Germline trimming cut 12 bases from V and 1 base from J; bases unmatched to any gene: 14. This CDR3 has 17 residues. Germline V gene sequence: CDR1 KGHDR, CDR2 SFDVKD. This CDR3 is CAAAPSGALGNTGELFF. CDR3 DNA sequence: TGTGCCGCAGCCCCTAGCGGGGCCCTTGGGAACACCGGGGAGCTGTTTTTT.

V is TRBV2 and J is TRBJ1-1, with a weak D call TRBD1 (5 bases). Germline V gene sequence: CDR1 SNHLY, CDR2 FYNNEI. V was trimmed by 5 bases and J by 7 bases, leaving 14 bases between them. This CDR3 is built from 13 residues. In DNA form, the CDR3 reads TGTGCCAGCAGTTCAACAGGCGACCTTGAAGCTTTCTTT. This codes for CASSSTGDLEAFF.

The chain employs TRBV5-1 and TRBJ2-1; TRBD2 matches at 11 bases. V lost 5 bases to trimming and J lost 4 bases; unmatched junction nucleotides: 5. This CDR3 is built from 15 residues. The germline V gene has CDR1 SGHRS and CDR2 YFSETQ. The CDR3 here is CASRLTSGGYNEQFF. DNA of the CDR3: TGCGCCAGCAGACTTACTAGCGGGGGTTACAATGAGCAGTTCTTC.

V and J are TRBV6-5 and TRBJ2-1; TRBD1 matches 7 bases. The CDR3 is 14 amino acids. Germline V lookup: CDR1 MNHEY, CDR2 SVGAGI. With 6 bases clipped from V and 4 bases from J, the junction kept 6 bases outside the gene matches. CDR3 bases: TGTGCCAGCAGCCCCGGGACAGATTACAATGAGCAGTTCTTC. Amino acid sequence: CASSPGTDYNEQFF.

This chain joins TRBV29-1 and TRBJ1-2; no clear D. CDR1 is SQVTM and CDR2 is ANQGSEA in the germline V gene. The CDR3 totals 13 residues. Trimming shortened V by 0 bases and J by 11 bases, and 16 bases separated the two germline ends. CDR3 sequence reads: CSVEDRITSGYTF. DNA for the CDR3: TGCAGCGTTGAAGACAGGATAACTTCCGGATACACCTTC.

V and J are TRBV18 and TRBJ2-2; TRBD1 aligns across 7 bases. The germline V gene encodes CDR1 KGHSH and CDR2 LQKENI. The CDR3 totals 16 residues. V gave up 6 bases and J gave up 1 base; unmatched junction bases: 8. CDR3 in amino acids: CASSPTPGGNTGELFF. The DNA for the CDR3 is TGTGCCAGCTCGCCGACTCCAGGGGGGAACACCGGGGAGCTGTTTTTT.

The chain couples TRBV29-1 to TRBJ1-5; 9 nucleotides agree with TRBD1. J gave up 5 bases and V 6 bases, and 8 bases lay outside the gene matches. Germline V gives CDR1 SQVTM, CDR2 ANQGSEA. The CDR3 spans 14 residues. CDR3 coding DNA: TGCAGCGTAATACAGGGGGCGGGGGATCAGCCCCAGCATTTT. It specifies CSVIQGAGDQPQHF. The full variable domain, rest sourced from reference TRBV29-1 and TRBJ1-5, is SAVISQKPSRDICQRGTSLTIQCQVDSQVTMMFWYRQQPGQSLTLIATANQGSEATYESGFVIDKFPISRPNLTFSTLTVSNMSPEDSSIYLCSVIQGAGDQPQHFGDGTRLSIL.

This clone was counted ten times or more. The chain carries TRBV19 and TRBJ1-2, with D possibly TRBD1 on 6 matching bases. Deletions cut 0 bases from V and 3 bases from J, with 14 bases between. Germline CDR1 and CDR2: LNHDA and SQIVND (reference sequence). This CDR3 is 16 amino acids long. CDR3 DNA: TGTGCCAGTAGTATAGACGGGGGGCCATATTACTATGGCTACACCTTC. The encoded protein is CASSIDGGPYYYGYTF.

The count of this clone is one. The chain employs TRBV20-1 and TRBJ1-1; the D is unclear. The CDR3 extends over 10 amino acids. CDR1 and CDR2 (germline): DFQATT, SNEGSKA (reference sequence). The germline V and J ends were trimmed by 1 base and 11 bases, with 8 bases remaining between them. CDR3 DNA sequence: TGCAGTGCTAGAGGGACTAGGGCTTTCTTT. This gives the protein CSARGTRAFF.

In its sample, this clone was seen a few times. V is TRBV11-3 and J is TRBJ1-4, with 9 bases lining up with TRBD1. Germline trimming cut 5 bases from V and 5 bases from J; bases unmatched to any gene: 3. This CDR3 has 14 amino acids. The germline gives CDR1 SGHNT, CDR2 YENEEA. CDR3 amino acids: CASSPGTGNEKLFF. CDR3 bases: TGTGCCAGCAGCCCCGGGACAGGGAATGAAAAACTGTTTTTT. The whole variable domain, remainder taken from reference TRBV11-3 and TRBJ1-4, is EAGVVQSPRYKIIEKKQPVAFWCNPISGHNTLYWYLQNLGQGPELLIRYENEEAVDDSQLPKDRFSAERLKGVDSTLKIQPAELGDSAVYLCASSPGTGNEKLFFGSGTQLSVL.

CDR3 nucleotide sequence: TGTGCCAGCAGTAACGGGGGCGGGGGGCAGCCCCAGCATTTT. It yields the protein CASSNGGGGQPQHF. The rearrangement uses TRBV6-5 and TRBJ1-5; D may be TRBD1 (6 bases). Trimming pared 5 bases from V and 7 bases from J, leaving 15 bases between. The CDR3 sequence is 14 residues long. Germline V CDR1 and CDR2: MNHEY, SVGAGI.

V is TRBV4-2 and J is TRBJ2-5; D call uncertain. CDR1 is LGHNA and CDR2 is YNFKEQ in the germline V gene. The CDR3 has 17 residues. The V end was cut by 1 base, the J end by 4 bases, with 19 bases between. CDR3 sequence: CASSQGYASERGETQYF. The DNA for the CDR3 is TGTGCCAGCAGCCAAGGGTATGCCAGCGAGAGAGGAGAGACCCAGTACTTC.

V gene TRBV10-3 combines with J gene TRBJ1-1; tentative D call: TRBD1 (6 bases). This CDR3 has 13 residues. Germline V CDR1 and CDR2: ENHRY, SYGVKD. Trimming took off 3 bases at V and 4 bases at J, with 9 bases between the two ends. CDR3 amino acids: CAISDRGPTEAFF. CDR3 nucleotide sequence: TGTGCCATCAGTGACAGGGGCCCCACTGAAGCTTTCTTT.

The CDR3 here is CASSLTGTSYGYTF. The CDR3 DNA is TGTGCCAGCAGTTTAACAGGAACCTCCTATGGCTACACCTTC. The rearrangement joins TRBV28 to TRBJ1-2; possible D gene TRBD1, 5 bases. The CDR3 has 14 residues. CDR1 is MDHEN and CDR2 is SYDVKM in the germline V gene. V lost 2 bases, J lost 4 bases, and 11 bases lay in between.

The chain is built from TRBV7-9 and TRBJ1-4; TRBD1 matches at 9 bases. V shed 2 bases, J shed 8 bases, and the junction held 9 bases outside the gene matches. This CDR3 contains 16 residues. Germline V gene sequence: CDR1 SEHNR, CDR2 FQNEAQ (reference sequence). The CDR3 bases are TGTGCCAGCAGCTTAATGGGGTCGGGACAGGGAGAAAAACTGTTTTTT. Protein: CASSLMGSGQGEKLFF. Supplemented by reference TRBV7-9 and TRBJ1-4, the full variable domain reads DTGVSQNPRHKITKRGQNVTFRCDPISEHNRLYWYRQTLGQGPEFLTYFQNEAQLEKSRLLSDRFSAERPKGSFSTLEIQRTEQGDSAMYLCASSLMGSGQGEKLFFGSGTQLSVL.

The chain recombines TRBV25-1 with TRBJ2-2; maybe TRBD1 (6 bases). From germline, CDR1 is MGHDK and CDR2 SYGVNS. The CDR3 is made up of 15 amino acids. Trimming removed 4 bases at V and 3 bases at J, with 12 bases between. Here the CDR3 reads CASSGETGYTGELFF. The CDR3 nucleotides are TGTGCCAGCAGTGGAGAGACAGGTTACACCGGGGAGCTGTTTTTT.

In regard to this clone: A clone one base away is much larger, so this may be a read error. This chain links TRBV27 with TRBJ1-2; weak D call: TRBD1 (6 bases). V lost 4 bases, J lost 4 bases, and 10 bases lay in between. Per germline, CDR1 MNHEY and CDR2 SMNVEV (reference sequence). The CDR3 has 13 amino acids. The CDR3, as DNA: TGTGCCAGCAGTTCACAGGGTCGCTATGGCTACACCTTC. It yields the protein CASSSQGRYGYTF.

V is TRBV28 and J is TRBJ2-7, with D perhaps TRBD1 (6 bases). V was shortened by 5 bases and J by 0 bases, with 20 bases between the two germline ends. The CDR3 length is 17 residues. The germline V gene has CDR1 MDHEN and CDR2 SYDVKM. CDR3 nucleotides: TGTGCCAGCAGTCGGCTTAATCCCGGACAGTCCTCCTACGAGCAGTACTTC. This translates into CASSRLNPGQSSYEQYF.